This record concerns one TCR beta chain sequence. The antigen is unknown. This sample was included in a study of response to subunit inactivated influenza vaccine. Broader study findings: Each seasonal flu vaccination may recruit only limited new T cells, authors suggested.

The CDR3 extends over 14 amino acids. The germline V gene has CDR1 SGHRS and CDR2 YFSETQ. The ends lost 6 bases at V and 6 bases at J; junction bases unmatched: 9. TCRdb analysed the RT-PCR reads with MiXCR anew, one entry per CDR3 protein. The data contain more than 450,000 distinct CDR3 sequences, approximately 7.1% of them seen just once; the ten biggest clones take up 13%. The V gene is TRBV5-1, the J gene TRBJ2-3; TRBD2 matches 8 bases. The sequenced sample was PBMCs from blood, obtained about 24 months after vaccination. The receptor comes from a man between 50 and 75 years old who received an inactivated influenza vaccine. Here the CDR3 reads CASTAAGVRDTQYF. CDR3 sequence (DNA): TGCGCCAGCACTGCAGCGGGAGTAAGGGATACGCAGTATTTT.